This T cell receptor (beta chain) was identified in a study of blood T cells in healthy people across ages. PCR was performed a second time for about 6 to 12 cycles using a sample-barcoded 5' primer and a J-beta primer mix. MiXCR, run by TCRdb on the 5' RACE reads, gives a single entry per CDR3 protein. This table has fewer than 1,200,000 distinct CDR3 sequences, almost 25% appearing once. The CDR3 is made up of 12 amino acids. V was trimmed by 6 bases and J by 1 base, leaving 9 bases between them. The germline V gene encodes CDR1 DFQATT and CDR2 SNEGSKA (reference sequence). The same sample was also studied in work on T cells of mothers and their children.

What was sequenced was blood. This TCR was recovered from a girl aged 2-10 years in good health. The chain recombines TRBV20-1 with TRBJ1-1, with no clear D. CDR3 DNA sequence: TGCAGTGCCCTAACAACGAACACTGAAGCTTTCTTT. The encoded protein is CSALTTNTEAFF.